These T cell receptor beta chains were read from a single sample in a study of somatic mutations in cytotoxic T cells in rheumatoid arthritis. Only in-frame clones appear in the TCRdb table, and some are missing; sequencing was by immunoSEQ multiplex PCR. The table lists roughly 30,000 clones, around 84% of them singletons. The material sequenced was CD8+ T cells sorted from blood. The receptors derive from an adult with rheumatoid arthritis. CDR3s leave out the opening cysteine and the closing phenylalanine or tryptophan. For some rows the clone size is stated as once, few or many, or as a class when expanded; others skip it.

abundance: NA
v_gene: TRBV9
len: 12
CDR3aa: ASSVGTGRHEQY

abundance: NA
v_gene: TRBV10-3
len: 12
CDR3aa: AISFLDREDGYT

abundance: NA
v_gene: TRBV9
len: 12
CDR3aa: ASSVSWGAGEQY

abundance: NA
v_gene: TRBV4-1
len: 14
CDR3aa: ASSQDDRSSSYEQY

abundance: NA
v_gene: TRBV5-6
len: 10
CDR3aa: ASSMLGEKLF

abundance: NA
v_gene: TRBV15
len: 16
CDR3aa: ATSRRIVRGGFYNEQF

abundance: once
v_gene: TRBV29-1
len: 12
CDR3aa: SVSRDVSTYEQY

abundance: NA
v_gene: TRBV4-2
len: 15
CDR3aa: ASSLYPTSGSYNEQF

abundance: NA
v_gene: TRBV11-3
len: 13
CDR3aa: ASSLGREGLDTQY

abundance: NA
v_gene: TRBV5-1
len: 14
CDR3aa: ASSLGDRSDFYGYT

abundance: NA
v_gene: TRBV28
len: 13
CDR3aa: ASSHPSDRSYGYT

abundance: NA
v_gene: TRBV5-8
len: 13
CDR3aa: ASSLEVAGTNEQF

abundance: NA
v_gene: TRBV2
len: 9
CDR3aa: ASSEDEKLF

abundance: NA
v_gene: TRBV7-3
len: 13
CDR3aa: ASSPGGGGDYGYT

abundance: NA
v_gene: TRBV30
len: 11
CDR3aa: AWSVTGNQPQH

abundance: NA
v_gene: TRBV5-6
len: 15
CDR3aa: ASLTIGLAGFTDTQY

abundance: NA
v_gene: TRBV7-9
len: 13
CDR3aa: ASSLNSAGARGYT

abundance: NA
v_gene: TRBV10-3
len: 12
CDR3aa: AISGGTGWNGYT

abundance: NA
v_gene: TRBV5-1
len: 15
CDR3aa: ASSPMTGDFTTDTQY

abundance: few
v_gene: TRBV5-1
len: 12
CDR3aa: ASSLDLGGQPQH

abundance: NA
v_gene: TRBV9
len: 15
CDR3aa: ASSYGGMGSQGDTQY

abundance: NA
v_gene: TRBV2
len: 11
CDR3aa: ASRLGRDNEQF

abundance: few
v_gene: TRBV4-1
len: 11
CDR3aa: ASSQTVSYEQY

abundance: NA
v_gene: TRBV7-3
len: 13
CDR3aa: ASSSTSGGVFEQF

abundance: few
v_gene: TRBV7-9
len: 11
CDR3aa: ASRKPLDTEAF

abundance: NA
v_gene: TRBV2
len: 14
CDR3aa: ASSYPGQGAEETQY

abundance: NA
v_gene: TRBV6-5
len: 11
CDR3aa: ASSYSNNYEQY

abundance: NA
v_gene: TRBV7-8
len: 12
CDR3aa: ASSLWGPGYEQY

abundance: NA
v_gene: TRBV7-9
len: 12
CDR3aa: ASSLESGRVEQY

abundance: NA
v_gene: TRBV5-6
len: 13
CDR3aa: ASSFTDRPSYEQY

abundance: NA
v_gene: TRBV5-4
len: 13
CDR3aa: ASSLRTGESEKLF

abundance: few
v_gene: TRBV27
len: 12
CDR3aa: ASRRETQRSEQF

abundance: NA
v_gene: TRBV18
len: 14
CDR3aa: ASSPDGAGSTDTQY

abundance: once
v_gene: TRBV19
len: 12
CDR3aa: ASSIRVSTDTQY

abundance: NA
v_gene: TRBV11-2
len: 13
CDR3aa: ASSLLQEPYNEQF

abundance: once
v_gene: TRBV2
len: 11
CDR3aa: ASSDPQKGELF

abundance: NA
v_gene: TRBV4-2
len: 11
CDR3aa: ASSQDLLAEAF

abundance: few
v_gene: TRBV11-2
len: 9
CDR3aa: ASSLSHEQY

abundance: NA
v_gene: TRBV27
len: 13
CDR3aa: ASRTAGGGQYEQY

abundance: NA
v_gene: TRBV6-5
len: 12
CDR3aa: ASSRRGTYNEQF

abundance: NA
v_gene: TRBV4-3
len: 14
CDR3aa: ASSQDRQSGANVLT

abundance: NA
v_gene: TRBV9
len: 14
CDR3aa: ASSPQAGGVTDTQY

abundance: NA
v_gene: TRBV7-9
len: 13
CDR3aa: ASRIDRDWAGGYT

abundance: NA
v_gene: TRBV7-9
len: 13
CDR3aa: ASSSMTGLDTEAF

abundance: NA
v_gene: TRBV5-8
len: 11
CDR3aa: ASRAYAAGELF

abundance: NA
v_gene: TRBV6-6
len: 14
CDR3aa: ASGPLEASTRETQY

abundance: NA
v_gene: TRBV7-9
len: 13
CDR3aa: ASSPTDRLDTEAF

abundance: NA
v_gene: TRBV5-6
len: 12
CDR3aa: ASSGLAGTYEQY